The clone carrying this T cell receptor (beta chain) has just a few counts. Its antigen is unknown. The data derive from a study of T cell repertoires in cytomegalovirus infection. Whole-study results and caveats: Ex vivo responses were dominated by HLA-C-restricted CMV-specific TCR beta clonotypes.

One entry per CDR3 protein, called by TCRdb with MiXCR from the reads. Among about 770,000 distinct CDR3 sequences listed, under 35% were seen once. V was shortened by 4 bases and J by 5 bases, with 17 bases between the two germline ends. Germline CDR1 and CDR2: LGHNA and YNFKEQ. CDR3 length: 15 residues. This specimen consisted of cultured CD8+ T cells from PBMCs, obtained from culture after CMV antigen stimulation. This chain uses TRBV4-2 with TRBJ1-1; D perhaps matches TRBD1 (6 bases). The receptor was isolated from a human donor in good health (CMV status not recorded). Some clones in this sample may be carry-over from other donors' samples. The CDR3 coding sequence is TGTGCCAGCAGCCCGTTCGGGGGGGCGAGGACTGAAGCTTTCTTT. Translation: CASSPFGGARTEAFF.